The next 25 T cell receptor beta chains were all read from a single sample in a study of blood T cell repertoires in COVID-19. TCRdb's table, derived via immunoSEQ multiplex PCR, lists solely in-frame clones and lacks some. The table has about 170,000 clones, 85% seen once; the top ten hold about 8.8%. Material: peripheral blood. The source of these receptors is a woman older than 75 with COVID-19, enrolled during active disease.

This rearrangement joins TRBV9 to TRBJ1-2; 9 nucleotides match TRBD1. The CDR3 runs 15 residues. Germline lookup yields CDR1 SGDLS and CDR2 YYNGEE. Trimming at V came to 4 bases and at J to 7 bases, leaving 11 bases not matched to a gene. The CDR3 nucleotides are TGTGCCAGCAGCAATCAACAGGGGGCTAGTGGTGGCTACACCTTC. It specifies CASSNQQGASGGYTF.

This clone has just a few counts. The V gene is TRBV5-1, the J gene TRBJ1-4; D remains ambiguous. This CDR3 is built from 15 residues. Germline lookup yields CDR1 SGHRS and CDR2 YFSETQ. V was trimmed by 0 bases and J by 8 bases, leaving 14 bases between them. DNA for the CDR3: TGCGCCAGCAGCTTGGGCGGGGAGCGGGGAGAAAAACTGTTTTTT. As protein: CASSLGGERGEKLFF.

The chain employs TRBV28 and TRBJ1-2; D perhaps matches TRBD1 (6 bases). V lost 7 bases, J lost 5 bases, and 14 bases lay in between. The CDR3 spans 13 residues. The germline CDR1 and CDR2 sequences are MDHEN and SYDVKM. DNA for the CDR3: TGTGCCAGCAACAGGGTGTCCTCTTATGGCTACACCTTC. Translated, it gives CASNRVSSYGYTF.

The rearrangement uses TRBV13 and TRBJ1-4, with D possibly TRBD1 on 6 matching bases. Germline V gene lookup returns CDR1 PRHDT and CDR2 FYEKMQ (reference sequence). The CDR3 sequence is 13 residues long. With 5 bases removed from V and 6 bases from J, the gap between germline ends came to 10 bases. The chain's CDR3 is CASSQRGYEKLFF. The CDR3 coding sequence is TGTGCCAGCAGCCAAAGGGGGTATGAAAAACTGTTTTTT.

The chain joins TRBV2 to TRBJ2-7; TRBD2 is a possible D gene (6 bases). Germline CDR1 reads SNHLY; CDR2 reads FYNNEI. This CDR3 is built from 13 residues. Written as DNA, the CDR3 is TGTGCCAGCAGTGACGTAGGGACTCATCGCCTCACGGTC. It is translated as CASSDVGTHRLTV.

This chain joins TRBV2 and TRBJ1-5, with TRBD1 matching 9 bases. Per the germline V gene, CDR1 is SNHLY and CDR2 is FYNNEI. The CDR3 contains 14 residues. The V segment lost 3 bases and the J segment 7 bases; nucleotides outside the gene matches: 4. The chain's CDR3 is CASSEETGGQPQHF. CDR3 bases: TGTGCCAGCAGTGAGGAGACAGGGGGACAGCCCCAGCATTTT.

V usage is TRBV6-5 and J usage is TRBJ1-2, with D possibly being TRBD1 (5 bases). The CDR3 is made up of 13 amino acids. Trimming pared 6 bases from V and 7 bases from J, leaving 15 bases between. CDR1 MNHEY and CDR2 SVGAGI come from the germline V gene. For the CDR3, the DNA is TGTGCCAGCAGGAGGGACGGAGGGGTTGGCTACACCTTC. Its translation: CASRRDGGVGYTF.

The rearrangement links TRBV5-1 to TRBJ2-1; D is undetermined. V lost 2 bases and J lost 0, with 18 bases in between. There are 18 residues in the CDR3. CDR1 SGHRS and CDR2 YFSETQ come from the germline V gene. The CDR3, as DNA: TGCGCCAGCAGCTTTCAAACGGTACTCTCGAGCTCCTACAATGAGCAGTTCTTC. As protein: CASSFQTVLSSSYNEQFF.

The rearrangement links TRBV5-3 to TRBJ2-7, with D maybe TRBD2 (6 bases). TRBV5-3 is an ORF for which the function is uncertain. V was shortened by 6 bases and J by 0 bases, with 13 bases between the two germline ends. The length of the CDR3 is 14 residues. The CDR3 loop reads CARMGRGLSYEQYF. The DNA for the CDR3 is TGTGCCAGAATGGGGCGGGGACTCTCCTACGAGCAGTACTTC.

The gene calls are TRBV2 and TRBJ1-2; 8 positions agree with TRBD1. Unmatched junction bases numbered 3, after V lost 6 bases and J lost 6 bases. CDR1 is SNHLY, CDR2 FYNNEI, per germline. CDR3 length: 12 amino acids. The DNA for the CDR3 is TGTGCCAGCAGATCGGACAGGGATGGCTACACCTTC. This encodes CASRSDRDGYTF.

The chain carries TRBV15 and TRBJ1-1; D might be TRBD1 (6 bases). This CDR3 spans 14 amino acids. V was trimmed by 2 bases and J by 0 bases, leaving 7 bases between them. From germline, CDR1 is LNHNV and CDR2 YYDKDF (reference sequence). In DNA, the CDR3 is TGTGCCACCAGCAGAAACAGGGTGAACACTGAAGCTTTCTTT. It specifies CATSRNRVNTEAFF.

This clone was seen a few times. The V and J genes are TRBV5-4 and TRBJ1-3, with TRBD1 as a possible D gene (6 bases). This CDR3 contains 15 residues. Germline V gene sequence: CDR1 SGHNT, CDR2 YYREEE (reference sequence). Trimming removed 0 bases from V and 6 bases from J, with 13 bases in between. The CDR3 DNA sequence: TGTGCCAGCAGCTTGGTCCCACAGGGCCAAAACACCATATATTTT. This translates into CASSLVPQGQNTIYF.

This chain links TRBV29-1 with TRBJ2-2; D gene unclear. CDR3 length equals 16 residues. V was clipped by 3 bases and J by 2 bases, with 16 bases between them. Looked up from germline, CDR1 is SQVTM and CDR2 is ANQGSEA. The CDR3 region is CSVEKQSRGNTGELFF. CDR3 in DNA: TGCAGCGTTGAGAAACAAAGTCGCGGAAACACCGGGGAGCTGTTTTTT.

The chain employs TRBV11-2 and TRBJ1-6; D might be TRBD1 (5 bases). The ends were cut back, 2 bases at V and 0 bases at J, with 8 bases in the middle. Germline V gives CDR1 SGHAT, CDR2 FQNNGV. This CDR3 contains 16 residues. The CDR3 DNA reads TGTGCCAGCAGCTTACAAGGGGTCTCCTATAATTCACCCCTCCACTTT. This encodes CASSLQGVSYNSPLHF.

The CDR3 is CASRTGRRSVDYTF. The CDR3 bases are TGCGCCAGCAGGACAGGCAGAAGATCAGTCGACTACACCTTC. J is TRBJ1-2 and V is TRBV5-1, with a possible D match to TRBD1 (6 bases). Trimming removed 5 bases from V and 10 bases from J, with 21 bases in between. The germline CDR1 and CDR2 sequences are SGHRS and YFSETQ. This CDR3 region has 14 residues.

This chain joins TRBV7-2 and TRBJ2-5; a possible D gene is TRBD1 (5 bases). V was cut by 1 base and J by 5 bases, with 11 bases left in between. This CDR3 comprises 14 residues. Germline CDR1 is SGHTA and CDR2 is FQGNSA. CDR3 region: CASSLDWGMETQYF. CDR3 in DNA: TGTGCCAGCAGCTTAGACTGGGGCATGGAGACCCAGTACTTC.

This clone is a singleton in its sample. J is TRBJ1-2 and V is TRBV7-8; 7 nucleotides align to TRBD1. Trimming removed 1 base from V and 4 bases from J; junction bases left unmatched: 3. CDR1 and CDR2 (germline): SGHVS, FQNEAQ. The CDR3 totals 14 residues. The CDR3 DNA follows: TGTGCCAGCAGCTTAGACCGGACAGGCTATGGCTACACCTTC. This codes for CASSLDRTGYGYTF.

The chain couples TRBV5-8 to TRBJ1-1; D might be TRBD1 (6 bases). The germline V gene has CDR1 SGHTS and CDR2 YDEGEE. The CDR3 length is 14 residues. With 2 bases removed from V and 3 bases from J, the gap between germline ends came to 11 bases. In DNA form, the CDR3 reads TGTGCCAGCAGCTTACAGGGAGTTCACACTGAAGCTTTCTTT. Translation: CASSLQGVHTEAFF.

This clone was observed a handful of times. This chain uses TRBV3-1 (or the pseudogene TRBV3-2) with TRBJ1-6, with D tentatively TRBD1 (5 bases). The ends were cut back, 0 bases at V and 1 base at J, with 10 bases in the middle. CDR1 and CDR2 (germline): LGHDT, YNNKEL (reference sequence). The CDR3 extends over 17 amino acids. The CDR3 protein is CASSQDPRGSYNSPLHF. Here the CDR3 DNA reads TGTGCCAGCAGCCAAGATCCAAGGGGATCCTATAATTCACCCCTCCACTTT.

The V and J genes are TRBV10-3 and TRBJ1-1, with D maybe TRBD1 (6 bases). Germline CDR1 reads ENHRY; CDR2 reads SYGVKD. The V and J ends lost 8 bases and 6 bases respectively, with 16 bases between them. The CDR3 runs 13 residues. In DNA, the CDR3 is TGTGCCATCGGAGCAGGGGCCACAGCTGAAGCTTTCTTT. Translating it yields CAIGAGATAEAFF.

The chain joins TRBV5-1 to TRBJ2-1; TRBD2 matches at 10 bases. The CDR3 is 16 amino acids. V lost 4 bases to trimming and J lost 5 bases; unmatched junction nucleotides: 9. CDR1 is SGHRS and CDR2 is YFSETQ in the germline V gene. This CDR3 reads CASSRQAGGPHNEQFF. CDR3 DNA sequence: TGCGCCAGCAGCCGACAAGCGGGGGGGCCCCACAATGAGCAGTTCTTC.

CDR3 nucleotide sequence: TGCGCCAGCAGCCCGGGGTCCGCAGATACGCAGTATTTT. Amino acid sequence: CASSPGSADTQYF. This chain joins TRBV5-1 and TRBJ2-3; maybe TRBD2 (5 bases). The germline CDR1 and CDR2 sequences are SGHRS and YFSETQ. CDR3 size: 13 residues. V was clipped by 4 bases and J by 4 bases, with 10 bases between them. Together with reference TRBV5-1 and TRBJ2-3, the CDR3 gives the full variable domain: KAGVTQTPRYLIKTRGQQVTLSCSPISGHRSVSWYQQTPGQGLQFLFEYFSETQRNKGNFPGRFSGRQFSNSRSEMNVSTLELGDSALYLCASSPGSADTQYFGPGTRLTVL.

The chain employs TRBV15 and TRBJ2-1; maybe TRBD2 (6 bases). The CDR3 spans 15 residues. V lost 1 base to trimming and J lost 5 bases, with 12 bases between them. Germline CDR1 and CDR2: LNHNV and YYDKDF (reference sequence). The CDR3 DNA is TGTGCCACCAGCAGAGGCGGGAACAATCACAATGAGCAGTTCTTC. It specifies CATSRGGNNHNEQFF.

The V gene is TRBV5-1, the J gene TRBJ1-2, with TRBD1 as a possible D gene (6 bases). Looked up from germline, CDR1 is SGHRS and CDR2 is YFSETQ. Trimming cost V 5 bases and J 0 bases, with 17 bases left between them. CDR3 size: 16 residues. The CDR3 DNA is TGCGCCAGCAGAGAAAACGGGGGGCGAGCTAACTATGGCTACACCTTC. This gives the protein CASRENGGRANYGYTF.

Remarks on this clone: Other DNA sequences in the same sample also yield this CDR3. The CDR3 is CASSLQGGNTEAFF. Written as DNA, the CDR3 is TGTGCCAGCAGCCTCCAGGGGGGGAACACTGAAGCTTTCTTT. The J gene is TRBJ1-1, the V gene TRBV3-1 (or the pseudogene TRBV3-2), with 7 nucleotides matching TRBD1. In germline, CDR1 is LGHDT, CDR2 YNNKEL (reference sequence). The CDR3 runs to 14 residues. The V gene end was trimmed by 4 bases and the J gene end by 1 base; junction bases not matched to a gene: 3.